The rows below give T cell receptor beta chains drawn from one sample of a study of T cell responses to AZD1222 COVID-19 vaccine. Measured with immunoSEQ multiplex PCR; TCRdb has only the in-frame clones, and not every one. The sample has about 78,000 clones; under 90% are singletons. Sequences were derived from peripheral blood, sampled 28 days after the second AZD1222 dose. Source of these receptors: an adult who received the AZD1222 COVID-19 vaccine. Both conserved end residues are trimmed from each CDR3. Each record gives: V gene, J gene, CDR3 protein.

V: TRBV6-5; J: TRBJ1-1; CDR3: ASSYSQGAFNTEAF
V: TRBV10-3; J: TRBJ2-7; CDR3: AIRNGTGTHEQY
V: TRBV5-1; J: TRBJ1-6; CDR3: ASSSYRQGANSPLH
V: TRBV4-2; J: TRBJ1-5; CDR3: ASSHPQPSHQPQH
V: TRBV6-5; J: TRBJ1-6; CDR3: ASRDTNNSPLH
V: TRBV28; J: TRBJ2-1; CDR3: ASSSGLAAYNEQF
V: TRBV14; J: TRBJ2-7; CDR3: ASSQVAAGPYEQY
V: TRBV4-1; J: TRBJ2-1; CDR3: ASSQRELGSSNEQF
V: TRBV19; J: TRBJ1-1; CDR3: ASSRGFGEAF
V: TRBV12-5; J: TRBJ1-2; CDR3: ASRDQGYGYT
V: TRBV7-7; J: TRBJ2-2; CDR3: ATGKDAENTGELF
V: TRBV28; J: TRBJ1-6; CDR3: ASSLDREFTPLH
V: TRBV29-1; J: TRBJ2-7; CDR3: SVGRTLTSYEQY
V: TRBV11-2; J: TRBJ2-7; CDR3: ASSSYRGWYEQY
V: TRBV5-1; J: TRBJ1-2; CDR3: ASSFDAQGGYT
V: TRBV5-1; J: TRBJ1-4; CDR3: ASTPGTAGEKLF
V: TRBV27; J: TRBJ2-7; CDR3: ASSLLQGTVREQY